This passage covers 21 T cell receptor beta chains from one sample sequenced in a study of somatic mutations in cytotoxic T cells in rheumatoid arthritis. Profiling relied on immunoSEQ multiplex PCR, and the TCRdb table lists in-frame clones only, not all of them. This table has some 25,000 clones, roughly 69% appearing once. Material: CD8+ T cells sorted from blood. The receptors were sampled from a young woman in good health.

The chain is built from TRBV15 and TRBJ1-1; D not resolved. CDR1 is LNHNV, CDR2 YYDKDF, per germline (reference sequence). Trimming removed 3 bases at V and 0 bases at J, with 8 bases between. The CDR3 consists of 14 residues. CDR3 amino acids: CATSRPALNTEAFF. CDR3 bases: TGTGCCACCAGCAGGCCGGCCCTGAACACTGAAGCTTTCTTT.

The genes are TRBV2 and TRBJ2-2; D ambiguous. Germline CDR1 reads SNHLY; CDR2 reads FYNNEI. Deletions cut 3 bases from V and 0 bases from J, with 5 bases between. This CDR3 spans 14 amino acids. The CDR3 DNA follows: TGTGCCAGCAGTGAGGGTACGAACACCGGGGAGCTGTTTTTT. This sequence encodes CASSEGTNTGELFF.

The chain has TRBV5-1 and TRBJ2-1, with a tentative D call TRBD2 (6 bases). The CDR3 runs 17 residues. The germline V and J ends were trimmed by 0 bases and 8 bases, with 21 bases remaining between them. From germline, CDR1 is SGHRS and CDR2 YFSETQ. CDR3 nucleotides: TGCGCCAGCAGCTTGGGCCGGCGGGACCCACTATCAGATGAGCAGTTCTTC. Translated, it gives CASSLGRRDPLSDEQFF.

The chain recombines TRBV4-1 with TRBJ1-3; no reliable D call. Germline V lookup: CDR1 MGHRA, CDR2 YSYEKL. The CDR3 loop spans 16 amino acids. Trimming took 1 base from V and 0 from J, leaving 10 bases between them. CDR3 residues: CASSQAPVYSGNTIYF. In nucleotides, the CDR3 is TGCGCCAGCAGCCAAGCCCCAGTCTACTCTGGAAACACCATATATTTT.

Details on this clone: Other DNA variants within this sample encode the same CDR3. The rearrangement uses TRBV6-5 and TRBJ1-1; D gene unclear. The CDR3 is made up of 14 amino acids. Per germline, CDR1 MNHEY and CDR2 SVGAGI. The ends were cut back, 2 bases at V and 0 bases at J, with 7 bases in the middle. CDR3 in DNA: TGTGCCAGCAGTTACGGAGGGATGAACACTGAAGCTTTCTTT. Translated, it gives CASSYGGMNTEAFF.

The genes are TRBV15 and TRBJ2-2, with 9 bases matching TRBD1. This CDR3 has 18 amino acids. The J segment lost 3 bases and the V segment lost 0 bases, leaving 8 bases of the junction unmatched. Germline assignment: CDR1 LNHNV and CDR2 YYDKDF (reference sequence). CDR3 bases: TGTGCCACCAGCAGAGACAGAACGGGACAGGGATACACCGGGGAGCTGTTTTTT. This codes for CATSRDRTGQGYTGELFF. The complete variable domain, with remaining parts taken from reference TRBV15 and TRBJ2-2, reads DAMVIQNPRYQVTQFGKPVTLSCSQTLNHNVMYWYQQKSSQAPKLLFHYYDKDFNNEADTPDNFQSRRPNTSFCFLDIRSPGLGDTAMYLCATSRDRTGQGYTGELFFGEGSRLTVL.

This rearrangement joins TRBV9 to TRBJ1-1, with D possibly matching TRBD1 (6 bases). The germline gives CDR1 SGDLS, CDR2 YYNGEE. Trimming cost V 3 bases and J 4 bases, with 13 bases left between them. This CDR3 comprises 14 residues. The CDR3 DNA sequence: TGTGCCAGCAGCGACAGGGACGGAGGCACTGAAGCTTTCTTT. Translated, it gives CASSDRDGGTEAFF. The full variable domain, rest sourced from reference TRBV9 and TRBJ1-1, is DSGVTQTPKHLITATGQRVTLRCSPRSGDLSVYWYQQSLDQGLQFLIQYYNGEERAKGNILERFSAQQFPDLHSELNLSSLELGDSALYFCASSDRDGGTEAFFGQGTRLTVV.

This chain connects TRBV6-5 to TRBJ1-5; D is unresolved. Trimming shortened V by 0 bases and J by 5 bases, and 8 bases separated the two germline ends. Germline lookup yields CDR1 MNHEY and CDR2 SVGAGI. This CDR3 has 14 residues. CDR3: CASSYSGGHQPQHF. The CDR3 DNA reads as TGTGCCAGCAGTTACTCGGGTGGGCATCAGCCCCAGCATTTT.

This chain connects TRBV28 to TRBJ1-2, with a possible D match to TRBD1 (6 bases). The germline V gene encodes CDR1 MDHEN and CDR2 SYDVKM. Trimming shortened V by 2 bases and J by 7 bases, and 11 bases separated the two germline ends. CDR3 size: 13 residues. CDR3 loop: CASSLSTGLGYTF. The DNA of the CDR3 is TGTGCCAGCAGTTTAAGTACAGGGCTTGGCTACACCTTC.

The chain employs TRBV27 and TRBJ2-1; either TRBD1 or TRBD2 may supply D (6 bases each). Germline CDR1 MNHEY, CDR2 SMNVEV (reference sequence). The V and J ends lost 6 bases and 0 bases respectively, with 12 bases between them. CDR3 length: 15 residues. The DNA of the CDR3 is TGTGCCAGCAGGGAAAGGGGGGCCTCCTACAATGAGCAGTTCTTC. This encodes CASRERGASYNEQFF.

V and J are TRBV7-9 and TRBJ2-1, with D tentatively TRBD1 (6 bases). The germline gives CDR1 SEHNR, CDR2 FQNEAQ (reference sequence). The germline V and J ends were trimmed by 1 base and 2 bases, with 9 bases remaining between them. The CDR3 runs to 15 residues. This CDR3 reads CASSLGGTTYNEQFF. The CDR3 DNA sequence: TGTGCCAGCAGCTTAGGGGGGACAACCTACAATGAGCAGTTCTTC.

The J gene is TRBJ2-1, the V gene TRBV11-2; D could derive from TRBD1 or TRBD2 (5 bases each). This CDR3 spans 12 amino acids. The germline V gene encodes CDR1 SGHAT and CDR2 FQNNGV. V lost 2 bases, J lost 8 bases, and 7 bases lay in between. The chain's CDR3 is CASSLMGDEQFF. The CDR3 DNA reads as TGTGCCAGCAGCTTAATGGGGGATGAGCAGTTCTTC.

V and J are TRBV19 and TRBJ2-3, with 7 bases matching TRBD2. The V gene's germline CDR1 is LNHDA and CDR2 SQIVND (reference sequence). The V segment lost 5 bases and the J segment 2 bases; nucleotides outside the gene matches: 7. The CDR3 loop spans 15 amino acids. The CDR3, as DNA: TGTGCCAGTAGTTGGGGAGGGCGGATCACAGATACGCAGTATTTT. Protein product: CASSWGGRITDTQYF.

The chain links TRBV6-5 to TRBJ1-5; D is unresolved. The CDR3 contains 15 residues. With 6 bases removed from V and 2 bases from J, the gap between germline ends came to 14 bases. CDR1 is MNHEY, CDR2 SVGAGI, per germline. This CDR3 is CASSPAETGNQPQHF. CDR3 nucleotides: TGTGCCAGCAGCCCCGCGGAAACTGGCAATCAGCCCCAGCATTTT.

V gene TRBV7-2 combines with J gene TRBJ2-7; 11 bases match TRBD2. Germline V lookup: CDR1 SGHTA, CDR2 FQGNSA. The CDR3 extends over 15 amino acids. With 8 bases clipped from V and 3 bases from J, the junction kept 9 bases outside the gene matches. The CDR3 nucleotides read TGTGCCAGCGGTAGCGGGAGGGCAGTAGGCTACGAGCAGTACTTC. Its translation is CASGSGRAVGYEQYF.

V is TRBV6-5 and J is TRBJ2-1; 7 bases match TRBD2. Per germline, CDR1 MNHEY and CDR2 SVGAGI. V dropped 1 base and J dropped 3; count of bases not matched to a gene: 3. The CDR3 has 15 residues. Written as DNA, the CDR3 is TGTGCCAGCAGTTACTATGGGAGGGACTACAATGAGCAGTTCTTC. Translation: CASSYYGRDYNEQFF.

This sequence joins TRBV13 and TRBJ2-5; TRBD1 matches at 7 bases. V dropped 5 bases and J dropped 2; count of bases not matched to a gene: 5. The CDR3 extends over 14 amino acids. The germline gives CDR1 PRHDT, CDR2 FYEKMQ (reference sequence). CDR3 nucleotide sequence: TGTGCCAGCAGCCACGGGACAGTACAAGAGACCCAGTACTTC. Amino acid sequence: CASSHGTVQETQYF.

The rearrangement links TRBV28 to TRBJ1-1; possibly TRBD1 for D (6 bases). This CDR3 region has 12 residues. Germline V CDR1 and CDR2: MDHEN, SYDVKM. Trimming stripped 6 bases from V and 8 bases from J, with 13 bases between. For the CDR3, the DNA is TGTGCCAGCAGCCCGATGACAGGAGAAGCTTTCTTT. This sequence encodes CASSPMTGEAFF.

Remarks on this clone: Compared with germline, one end of the junction differs, possibly owing to a read error. The chain is built from TRBV7-9 and TRBJ2-2; weak D call: TRBD2 (6 bases). There are 16 residues in the CDR3. Germline V lookup: CDR1 SEHNR, CDR2 FQNEAQ (reference sequence). CDR3 in amino acids: CASSIETSANAGELFF. The DNA of the CDR3 is TGTGCCAGCAGCATCGAGACTAGTGCGAACGCCGGGGAGCTGTTTTTT.

The chain is built from TRBV7-2 and TRBJ2-3; 9 bases align to TRBD1. Germline V gene data show CDR1 as SGHTA and CDR2 as FQGNSA. The CDR3 has 15 amino acids. With 4 bases clipped from V and 0 bases from J, the junction kept 2 bases outside the gene matches. CDR3 region: CASSSGTGSTDTQYF. The CDR3 DNA is TGTGCCAGCAGCTCCGGGACAGGGAGCACAGATACGCAGTATTTT.

This sequence joins TRBV4-1 and TRBJ1-6; TRBD1 might be the D (6 bases). The CDR3 is 15 amino acids. V shed 1 base and J shed 9 bases, with 13 bases lying between them. The germline V gene has CDR1 MGHRA and CDR2 YSYEKL. Here the CDR3 reads CASSQGGQGFSPLHF. As DNA, the CDR3 is TGCGCCAGCAGCCAAGGGGGGCAGGGGTTTTCACCCCTCCACTTT.